This T cell receptor (beta chain) was profiled in a study of T cells expressing NK-cell markers (dated by TCRdb to 2018 to 2020). Background for the entire study: In sorted CD3+CD56+NKG2C+, CD3+CD56+NKG2C- and CD3+CD56-NKG2C+ T-cell subsets from about eight donors, TCR beta-chain repertoires were profiled. Sequencing of the libraries produced 2 x 150 bp reads on Illumina HiSeq 2000/2500, MiSeq or NextSeq. The study sequenced eight donors, all healthy volunteers chosen at random: three men and five women. Seven of the eight sequenced donors were HCMV-seropositive and one was HCMV-seronegative. What the authors observed across the whole study: In six donors, the dominant CD3+CD56+NKG2C+ clonotypes ranked among the top 10 CD8+ clonotypes, making up about 1.0-7.5% of CD8+ T cells. Whether the expanded NKG2C-expressing T cell clones were specific for HCMV antigens was left unclear. Those dominant clonotypes were again the most abundant among CD3+CD56-NKG2C+ cells in a handful of donors, at about 25-60.1%.

To determine HCMV serostatus, a commercial ELISA kit was used to detect HCMV-specific IgG in serum. Ficoll density gradient centrifugation was used to isolate peripheral blood mononuclear cells from blood. These reads were obtained on an Illumina HiSeq 2000. TCR beta cDNA libraries were prepared using 5'RACE template switching, which introduced a universal primer site and unique molecular identifiers. cDNA synthesis was primed from the TCR beta constant segment, followed by two successive PCR amplification steps. The study's processing was this. MIGEC was used to demultiplex reads and group reads by UMI, and MiTCR was used to assemble and quantify clonotypes. To exclude erroneous sequences, any TCR cDNA sequence not supported by at least two reads was discarded. The tcR package was used for downstream repertoire analysis, and clonotypes were matched between fractions using CDR3 nucleotide sequence together with V segment. Antigen specificity was annotated against VDJdb with VDJmatch, allowing one amino acid substitution in CDR3. The reads were reprocessed in TCRdb, with one entry per CDR3 protein sequence and no accompanying DNA. The V and J calls shown here were made by TCRdb, not taken from the authors' results. The table held for this sample gives a few hundred thousand distinct CDR3 sequences. The top ten clones comprise 3% to 4.5% of the sample.

CDR1 SGHTA and CDR2 FQGNSA are derived from the germline V gene. The CDR3 measures 15 amino acids from cysteine to phenylalanine. Only the protein is available. For this clonotype: Its antigen remains undetermined.

The TCR originated in a man aged 18-30 years in good health. Donor details come from another sample of the same person, matched by shared clones. Recombination linked TRBV7-2 to TRBJ2-2; TCRdb designates TRBD1, a call that cannot be tested without DNA. The specimen sequenced was blood T cells: a sorted CD56 or NKG2C T cell subset, CD4+ or CD8+ T cells, or bulk PBMC T cells (not recorded which). The CDR3 reads CASSWDRLNTGELFF.